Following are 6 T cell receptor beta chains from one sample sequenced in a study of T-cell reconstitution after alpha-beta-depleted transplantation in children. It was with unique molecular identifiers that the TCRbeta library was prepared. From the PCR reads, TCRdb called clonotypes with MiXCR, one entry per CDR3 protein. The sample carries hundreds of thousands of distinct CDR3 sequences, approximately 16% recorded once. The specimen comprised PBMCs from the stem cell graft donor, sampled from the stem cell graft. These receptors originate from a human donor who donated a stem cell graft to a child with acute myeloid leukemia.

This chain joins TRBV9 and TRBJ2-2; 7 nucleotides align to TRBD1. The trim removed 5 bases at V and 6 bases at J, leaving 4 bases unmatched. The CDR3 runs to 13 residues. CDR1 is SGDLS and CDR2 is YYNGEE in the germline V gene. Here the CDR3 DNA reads TGTGCCAGCAGACAAGGACAGGCCGGGGAGCTGTTTTTT. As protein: CASRQGQAGELFF.

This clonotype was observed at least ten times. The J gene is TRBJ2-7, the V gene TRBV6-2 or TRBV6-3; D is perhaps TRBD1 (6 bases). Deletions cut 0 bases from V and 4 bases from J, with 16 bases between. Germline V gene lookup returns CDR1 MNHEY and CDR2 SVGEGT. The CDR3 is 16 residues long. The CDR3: CASSYSKETGDYEQYV. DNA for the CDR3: TGTGCCAGCAGTTACTCGAAAGAGACAGGTGATTACGAGCAGTACGTC.

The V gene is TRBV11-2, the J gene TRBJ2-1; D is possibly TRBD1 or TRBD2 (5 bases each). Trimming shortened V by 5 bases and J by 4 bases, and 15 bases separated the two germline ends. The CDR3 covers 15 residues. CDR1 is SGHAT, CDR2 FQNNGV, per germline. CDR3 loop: CASSQRIDSYNEQFF. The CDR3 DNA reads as TGTGCCAGCAGCCAGCGGATTGACAGTTACAATGAGCAGTTCTTC. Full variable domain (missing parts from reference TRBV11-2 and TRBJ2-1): EAGVAQSPRYKIIEKRQSVAFWCNPISGHATLYWYQQILGQGPKLLIQFQNNGVVDDSQLPKDRFSAERLKGVDSTLKIQPAKLEDSAVYLCASSQRIDSYNEQFFGPGTRLTVL.

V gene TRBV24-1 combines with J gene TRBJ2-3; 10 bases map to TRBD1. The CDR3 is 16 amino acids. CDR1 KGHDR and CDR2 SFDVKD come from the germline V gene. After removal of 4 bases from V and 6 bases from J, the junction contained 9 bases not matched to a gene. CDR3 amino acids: CATSDAPGQGMDTQYF. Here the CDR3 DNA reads TGTGCCACCAGTGACGCTCCGGGACAGGGGATGGATACGCAGTATTTT.

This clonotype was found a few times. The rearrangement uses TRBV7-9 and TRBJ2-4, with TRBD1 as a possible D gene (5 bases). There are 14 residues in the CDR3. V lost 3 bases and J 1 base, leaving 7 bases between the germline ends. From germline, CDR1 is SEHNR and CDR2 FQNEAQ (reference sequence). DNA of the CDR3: TGTGCCAGCAGCTTGACAGACGCCAAAAACATTCAGTACTTC. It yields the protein CASSLTDAKNIQYF.

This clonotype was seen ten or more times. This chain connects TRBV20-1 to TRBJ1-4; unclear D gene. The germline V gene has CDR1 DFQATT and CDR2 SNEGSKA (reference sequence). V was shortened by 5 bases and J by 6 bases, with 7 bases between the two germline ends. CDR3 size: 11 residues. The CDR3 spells CSAEYDEKLFF. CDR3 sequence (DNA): TGCAGTGCTGAATACGATGAAAAACTGTTTTTT.